This T cell receptor beta chain was recovered during a study of regulatory T cells in long-lasting Graves disease. The time point: persistent/refractory GD, antithyroid drugs over 5 years with positive TRAb. Scientists built the TCR library using RNA that was extracted from PBMCs. Enrollment of patients was through an endocrinology department in Xi'an, China. The CDR3 extends over 14 amino acids. Germline CDR1 LGHDT, CDR2 YNNKEL (reference sequence). V shed 1 base and J shed 6 bases, with 13 bases lying between them. Arm-PCR of CDR3 regions and iRepertoire HTBI primers were the basis on which TCR beta libraries were built. TCRdb re-derived calls from the multiplex PCR reads in MiXCR, one entry per CDR3 protein. Of 400,000 to 600,000 distinct CDR3 sequences in the sample, roughly 21% were seen once.

Sequencing was performed on peripheral blood mononuclear cells (PBMCs), taken when the disease was refractory, from a patient treated with antithyroid drugs. This receptor was identified in a female donor with Graves disease. This sequence joins TRBV3-1 and TRBJ2-7; D might be TRBD2 (5 bases). DNA of the CDR3: TGTGCCAGCAGCCAAGCTCCGGGGTCACCCGAGCAGTACTTC. This codes for CASSQAPGSPEQYF.